Reported below is one T cell receptor beta chain. V was clipped by 3 bases and J by 4 bases, with 16 bases between them. The germline gives CDR1 SGHKS, CDR2 YYEKEE (reference sequence). The CDR3 consists of 15 residues. This record comes from a study of blood T cell repertoires in COVID-19. The wider study: The United States, Italy and Spain supplied acute and convalescent COVID-19 samples.

Original analysis: Cell counts per sample came from amplifying reference gene primers. The table came from immunoSEQ multiplex PCR; TCRdb's copy has only in-frame clones and leaves some out. The DNA was the basis for D and trimming; V, J and clone size are from that table. The sample contains roughly 100,000 clones, over 65% of which appear only once. V usage is TRBV5-5 and J usage is TRBJ1-2, with D tentatively TRBD1 (6 bases). This clonotype originated in a human donor in a cohort sampled during active COVID-19. The sequenced sample consisted of peripheral blood. This CDR3 reads CASSWNSRGAYGYTF. The CDR3 coding sequence is TGTGCCAGCAGCTGGAACAGCCGGGGGGCCTATGGCTACACCTTC. Drawing the rest from reference TRBV5-5 and TRBJ1-2, the complete variable domain is DAGVTQSPTHLIKTRGQQVTLRCSPISGHKSVSWYQQVLGQGPQFIFQYYEKEERGRGNFPDRFSARQFPNYSSELNVNALLLGDSALYLCASSWNSRGAYGYTFGSGTRLTVV.